These 9 T cell receptor beta chains were all obtained from the same sample, sequenced in a study of blood T cell repertoires in COVID-19. Produced via immunoSEQ multiplex PCR; TCRdb's table is partial and in-frame only. The repertoire consists of around 220,000 clones, with around 90% occurring once and the leading ten covering more than 1.4%. The specimen sequenced was peripheral blood. Source of these receptors: a man younger than 35 with active or convalescent COVID-19.

This clone has only a few counts. This chain connects TRBV27 to TRBJ2-5; D ambiguous. CDR3 size: 15 residues. Trimming pared 3 bases from V and 0 bases from J, leaving 11 bases between. The V gene's germline CDR1 is MNHEY and CDR2 SMNVEV (reference sequence). CDR3 DNA: TGTGCCAGCAGTTTCGGCGGAACCTACCAAGAGACCCAGTACTTC. It encodes CASSFGGTYQETQYF.

The V and J genes are TRBV4-3 and TRBJ2-7; 8 nucleotides match TRBD2. V was pared by 0 bases and J by 4 bases, with 8 bases of the junction left unmatched. Germline V lookup: CDR1 LGHNA, CDR2 YSLEER. This CDR3 has 16 amino acids. The CDR3 here is CASSQDLSGIAYEQYF. As DNA, the CDR3 is TGCGCCAGCAGCCAAGATCTTAGCGGGATAGCGTACGAGCAGTACTTC.

The CDR3 is CAWSLRWTEAFF. CDR3 nucleotide sequence: TGTGCCTGGAGTCTACGCTGGACTGAAGCTTTCTTT. The chain uses TRBV30 and TRBJ1-1; D is uncertain. V was clipped by 2 bases and J by 5 bases, with 9 bases between them. The germline V gene encodes CDR1 GTSNPN and CDR2 SVGIG (reference sequence). The CDR3 contains 12 residues. The full variable domain, rest sourced from reference TRBV30 and TRBJ1-1, is SQTIHQWPATLVQPVGSPLSLECTVEGTSNPNLYWYRQAAGRGLQLLFYSVGIGQISSEVPQNLSASRPQDRQFILSSKKLLLSDSGFYLCAWSLRWTEAFFGQGTRLTVV.

This clone was found a few times. This rearrangement joins TRBV28 to TRBJ2-7; 7 bases agree with TRBD1. The CDR3 runs 13 residues. Germline V gene lookup returns CDR1 MDHEN and CDR2 SYDVKM. J lost 0 bases, V lost 6 bases, and 2 bases had no gene match. Here the CDR3 DNA reads TGTGCCAGCAGGGGGACAGTCTCCTACGAGCAGTACTTC. Translation gives CASRGTVSYEQYF.

The chain carries TRBV28 and TRBJ1-6, with D tentatively TRBD1 (5 bases). This CDR3 contains 15 residues. The V gene lost 4 bases and the J gene lost 5 bases, with 12 bases spanning the gap. Germline V gene data show CDR1 as MDHEN and CDR2 as SYDVKM. The CDR3 protein is CASSSGTQNNSPLHF. The DNA of the CDR3 is TGTGCCAGCAGTTCAGGGACTCAAAATAATTCACCCCTCCACTTT.

The CDR3 nucleotides read TGTGCCAGCAGTTATGGACAGGGGGTTATCAACAATGAGCAGTTCTTC. Translated: CASSYGQGVINNEQFF. The V gene is TRBV6-6, the J gene TRBJ2-1, with 10 nucleotides matching TRBD1. V lost 3 bases to trimming and J lost 5 bases; unmatched junction nucleotides: 7. The CDR3 spans 16 residues. Germline V gene data show CDR1 as MNHNY and CDR2 as SVGAGI (reference sequence).

The chain links TRBV5-1 to TRBJ2-5; 10 bases agree with TRBD1. This CDR3 comprises 15 residues. Unmatched junction bases numbered 3, after V lost 0 bases and J lost 4 bases. Germline V gene data show CDR1 as SGHRS and CDR2 as YFSETQ. CDR3 in amino acids: CASSLVGTGAETQYF. CDR3 nucleotide sequence: TGCGCCAGCAGCTTGGTTGGGACAGGGGCAGAGACCCAGTACTTC.

V gene TRBV2 combines with J gene TRBJ2-2, with 10 bases aligning to TRBD1. The CDR3 consists of 14 residues. Germline-derived CDR1 and CDR2 are SNHLY and FYNNEI. Germline trimming cut 8 bases from V and 6 bases from J; bases unmatched to any gene: 6. The CDR3 loop reads CASRGQGESGELFF. CDR3 nucleotides: TGTGCCAGCCGAGGACAGGGGGAATCCGGGGAGCTGTTTTTT. The whole variable domain, filled in from reference TRBV2 and TRBJ2-2, reads EPEVTQTPSHQVTQMGQEVILRCVPISNHLYFYWYRQILGQKVEFLVSFYNNEISEKSEIFDDQFSVERPDGSNFTLKIRSTKLEDSAMYFCASRGQGESGELFFGEGSRLTVL.

V usage is TRBV14 and J usage is TRBJ2-7; 8 bases match TRBD1. Germline loops: CDR1 SGHDN, CDR2 FVKESK. After removal of 1 base from V and 6 bases from J, the junction contained 11 bases not matched to a gene. This CDR3 is 16 amino acids long. The CDR3 DNA sequence: TGTGCCAGCAGCCAAGGTTTGGGACAGGTGGCCTCCGAGCAGTACTTC. This encodes CASSQGLGQVASEQYF.